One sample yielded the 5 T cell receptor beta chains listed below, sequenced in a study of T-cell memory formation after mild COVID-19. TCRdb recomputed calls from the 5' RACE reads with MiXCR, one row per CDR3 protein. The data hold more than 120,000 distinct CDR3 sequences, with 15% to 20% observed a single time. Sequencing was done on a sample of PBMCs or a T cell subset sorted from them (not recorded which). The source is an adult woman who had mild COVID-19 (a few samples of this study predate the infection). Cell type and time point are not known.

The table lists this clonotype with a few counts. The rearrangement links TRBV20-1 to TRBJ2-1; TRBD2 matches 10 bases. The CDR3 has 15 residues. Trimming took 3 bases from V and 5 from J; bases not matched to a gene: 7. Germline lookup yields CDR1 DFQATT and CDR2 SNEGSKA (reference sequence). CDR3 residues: CSASPVAGGNNEQFF. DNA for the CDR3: TGCAGTGCTAGCCCTGTAGCGGGGGGAAACAATGAGCAGTTCTTC.

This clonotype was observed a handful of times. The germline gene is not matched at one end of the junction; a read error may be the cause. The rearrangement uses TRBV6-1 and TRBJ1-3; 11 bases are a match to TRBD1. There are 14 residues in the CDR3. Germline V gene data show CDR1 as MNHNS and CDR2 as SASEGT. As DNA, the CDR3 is TGTGCCAGCGGACAGGGGGCCTCTCGAAACACCATATATTTT. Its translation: CASGQGASRNTIYF.

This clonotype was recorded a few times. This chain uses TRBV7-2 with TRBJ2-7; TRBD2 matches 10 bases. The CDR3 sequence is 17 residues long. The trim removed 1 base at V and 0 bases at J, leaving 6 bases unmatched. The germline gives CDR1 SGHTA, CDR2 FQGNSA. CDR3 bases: TGTGCCAGCAGCTTAGGACTAGCGGGTGGGAGCTCCTACGAGCAGTACTTC. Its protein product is CASSLGLAGGSSYEQYF. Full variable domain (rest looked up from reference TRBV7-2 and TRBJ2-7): GAGVSQSPSNKVTEKGKDVELRCDPISGHTALYWYRQSLGQGLEFLIYFQGNSAPDKSGLPSDRFSAERTGGSVSTLTIQRTQQEDSAVYLCASSLGLAGGSSYEQYFGPGTRLTVT.

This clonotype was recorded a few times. The CDR3 DNA sequence: TGTGCCACCAGCAGCGGACTAGCGGTCTCCACAGATACGCAGTATTTT. It specifies CATSSGLAVSTDTQYF. The V and J genes are TRBV15 and TRBJ2-3, with TRBD2 matching 10 bases. V lost 3 bases and J lost 2; bases outside the gene matches: 5. The CDR3 covers 16 residues. Germline V gene data show CDR1 as LNHNV and CDR2 as YYDKDF (reference sequence).

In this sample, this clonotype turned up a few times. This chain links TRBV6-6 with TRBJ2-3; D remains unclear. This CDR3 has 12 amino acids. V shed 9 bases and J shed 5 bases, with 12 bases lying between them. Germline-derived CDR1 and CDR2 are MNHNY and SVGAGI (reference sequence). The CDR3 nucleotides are TGTGCCAGTTCTGTCTCCGGAGATACGCAGTATTTT. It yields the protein CASSVSGDTQYF.